This TCR beta chain emerged from a study of tumor-infiltrating lymphocytes in primary liver carcinoma. Overall study results and limits: It was tumor-adjacent and tumor-blood pairs that overlapped less than tumor region pairs did. With p = 0.039, the top-250-clone fraction in tumors significantly exceeded that in blood.

Reverse transcription of 450 to 500 ng total RNA with a constant-region primer produced TCR beta cDNA. Libraries for TCR beta were built through three nested multiplex PCR rounds, which together made up a slightly modified ARM-PCR procedure. TCRdb fed the multiplex PCR reads into MiXCR, producing one record per CDR3 protein. The table shows 100,000 or so distinct CDR3 sequences, with approximately 82% occurring only once. Bulk tissue was left unsorted, and RNA and DNA were co-extracted from about 20-30 mg of it. Samples were taken from five separate regions (per tumor). Each tumor sample had over 85% viable tumor cells. This clonotype appeared many times. Its antigen is undetermined. Material: liver tumor tissue from sampling region 3. Subset defined: tumor region T3, left-lateral pole. The TCR was taken from a man aged 40-50 years with primary liver carcinoma and hepatitis B virus infection.

The CDR3 loop is CASSLARGTNTYNEQFF. CDR3 in DNA: TGTGCCAGCAGCTTAGCCCGCGGGACAAATACCTACAATGAGCAGTTCTTC. The gene calls are TRBV11-2 and TRBJ2-1; possibly TRBD1 or TRBD2 for D (6 bases each). V gave up 1 base and J gave up 2 bases, with 15 bases separating them. From germline, CDR1 is SGHAT and CDR2 FQNNGV. This CDR3 region has 17 residues. Variable domain in full (rest from reference TRBV11-2 and TRBJ2-1): EAGVAQSPRYKIIEKRQSVAFWCNPISGHATLYWYQQILGQGPKLLIQFQNNGVVDDSQLPKDRFSAERLKGVDSTLKIQPAKLEDSAVYLCASSLARGTNTYNEQFFGPGTRLTVL.